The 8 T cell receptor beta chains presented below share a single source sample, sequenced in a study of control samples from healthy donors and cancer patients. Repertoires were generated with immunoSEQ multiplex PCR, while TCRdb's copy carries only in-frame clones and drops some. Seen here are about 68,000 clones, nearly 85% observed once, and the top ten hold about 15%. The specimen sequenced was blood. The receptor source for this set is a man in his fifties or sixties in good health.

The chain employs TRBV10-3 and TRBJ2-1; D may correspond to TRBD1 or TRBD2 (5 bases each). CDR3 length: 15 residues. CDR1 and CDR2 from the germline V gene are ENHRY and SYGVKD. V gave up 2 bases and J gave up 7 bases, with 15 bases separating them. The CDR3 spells CAISERDEWDNEQFF. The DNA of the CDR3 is TGTGCCATCAGTGAGAGGGACGAGTGGGATAATGAGCAGTTCTTC.

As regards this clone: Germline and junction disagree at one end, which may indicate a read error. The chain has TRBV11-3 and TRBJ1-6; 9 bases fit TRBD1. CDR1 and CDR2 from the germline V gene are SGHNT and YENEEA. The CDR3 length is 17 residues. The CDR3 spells CASSLERRDRANSPLHF. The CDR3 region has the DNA TGTGCCAGCAGCCTAGAGAGAAGGGACAGGGCTAATTCACCCCTCCACTTT.

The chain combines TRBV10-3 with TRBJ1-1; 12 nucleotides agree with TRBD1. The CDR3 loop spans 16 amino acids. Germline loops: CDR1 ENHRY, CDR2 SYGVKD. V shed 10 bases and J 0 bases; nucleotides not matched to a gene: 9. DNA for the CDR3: TGTGCCACAAAGGGACAGGGGGCCGGTATGAACACTGAAGCTTTCTTT. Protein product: CATKGQGAGMNTEAFF.

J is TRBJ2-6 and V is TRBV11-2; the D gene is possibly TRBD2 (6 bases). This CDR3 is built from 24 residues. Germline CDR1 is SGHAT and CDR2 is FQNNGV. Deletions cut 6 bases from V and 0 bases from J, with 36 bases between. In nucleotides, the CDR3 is TGTGCCAGCAGTAACAGGTTTCTCTCGACTCTAGCGAACCGAACTCCCTCTGGGGCCAACGTCCTGACTTTC. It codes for CASSNRFLSTLANRTPSGANVLTF.

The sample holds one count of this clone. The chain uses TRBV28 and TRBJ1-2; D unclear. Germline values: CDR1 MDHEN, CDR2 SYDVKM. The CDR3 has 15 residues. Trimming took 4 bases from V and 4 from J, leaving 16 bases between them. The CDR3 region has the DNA TGTGCCAGCAGTTCCGAGTTCGCGGCCGCCTATGGCTACACCTTC. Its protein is CASSSEFAAAYGYTF.

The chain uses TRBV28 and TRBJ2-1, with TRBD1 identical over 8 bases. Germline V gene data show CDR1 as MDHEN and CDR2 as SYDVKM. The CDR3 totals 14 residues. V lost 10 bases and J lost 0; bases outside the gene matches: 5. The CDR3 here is CATGRGLSYNEQFF. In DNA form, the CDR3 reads TGTGCCACCGGCAGGGGGCTCTCCTACAATGAGCAGTTCTTC.

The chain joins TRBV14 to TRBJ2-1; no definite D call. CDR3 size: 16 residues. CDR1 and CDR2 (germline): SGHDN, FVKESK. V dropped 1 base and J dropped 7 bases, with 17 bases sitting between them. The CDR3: CASSQAIGRVANEQFF. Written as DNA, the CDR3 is TGTGCCAGCAGCCAAGCTATTGGTCGAGTGGCGAATGAGCAGTTCTTC. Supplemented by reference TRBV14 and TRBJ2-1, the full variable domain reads EAGVTQFPSHSVIEKGQTVTLRCDPISGHDNLYWYRRVMGKEIKFLLHFVKESKQDESGMPNNRFLAERTGGTYSTLKVQPAELEDSGVYFCASSQAIGRVANEQFFGPGTRLTVL.

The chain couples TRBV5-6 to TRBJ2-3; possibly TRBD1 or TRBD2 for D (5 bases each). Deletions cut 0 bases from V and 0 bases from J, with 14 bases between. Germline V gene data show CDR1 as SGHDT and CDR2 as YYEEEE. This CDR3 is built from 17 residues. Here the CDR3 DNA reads TGTGCCAGCAGCTTGGGTTGGGGGTCAGCTAGCACAGATACGCAGTATTTT. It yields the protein CASSLGWGSASTDTQYF. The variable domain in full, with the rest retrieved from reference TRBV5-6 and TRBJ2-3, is DAGVTQSPTHLIKTRGQQVTLRCSPKSGHDTVSWYQQALGQGPQFIFQYYEEEERQRGNFPDRFSGHQFPNYSSELNVNALLLGDSALYLCASSLGWGSASTDTQYFGPGTRLTVL.